In its sample, the clone carrying this T cell receptor beta chain was seen a few times. The antigen is undetermined. The data are from a study of cytomegalovirus exposure and HLA in healthy donors. When sampled, the donors appeared nominally healthy, though they likely had unrecorded immune exposures. The CDR3 loop spans 11 amino acids. Looked up from germline, CDR1 is SNHLY and CDR2 is FYNNEI. The V end lost 8 bases, the J end lost 6 bases, and 9 bases lay between the germline ends. The PCR ran on 60 Vbeta and 13 Jbeta primers. The method was immunoSEQ multiplex PCR; TCRdb's version includes in-frame clones alone and lacks a portion of them. The data show around 140,000 clones, 70% to 85% seen once. Study results and limitations: Reports state that TCR beta sequences accurately predicted most subjects' HLA-A and HLA-B alleles. Productive rates of about 90% or about 30% were seen for most TCR beta V segments in an earlier analysis. One cluster of highly shared sequence variants probably arose as a sequencing artifact.

This TCR came from a woman aged 35 to 49 in good health and CMV-seronegative. The sequencing input was PBMCs. The V gene is TRBV2, the J gene TRBJ2-3; D might be TRBD2 (5 bases). This chain's CDR3 is CASSSGDTQYF. CDR3 sequence (DNA): TGTGCCAGCTCCTCGGGGGATACGCAGTATTTT.